Sequencing of this T cell receptor (beta chain) was carried out in a study of cytomegalovirus exposure and HLA in healthy donors. Study conclusions and caveats: The study designated over 150 TCR beta chains cytomegalovirus-associated. Reported results showed that the classifier diagnosed cytomegalovirus status with high specificity and sensitivity. In the 120 validation repertoires, 94% of cluster scores exceeded 0, per a later analysis.

As to this clone: What it binds is unknown.

CDR1 and CDR2 from the germline V gene are WSHSY and SAAADI. The V end lost 3 bases, the J end lost 7 bases, and 10 bases lay between the germline ends. The CDR3 is made up of 13 amino acids. Sequenced by immunoSEQ multiplex PCR; TCRdb stores in-frame clones only, minus some. The sample shows 110,000 to 150,000 clones, 90% to 95% of them seen only once. Material for sequencing was PBMCs. This TCR derives from a young man in good health and CMV-seronegative. This chain connects TRBV10-2 to TRBJ2-1; possibly TRBD2 for D (5 bases). CDR3 coding DNA: TGCGCCAGCAGTGATCTGAGGGTGAATGAGCAGTTCTTC. It is translated as CASSDLRVNEQFF.